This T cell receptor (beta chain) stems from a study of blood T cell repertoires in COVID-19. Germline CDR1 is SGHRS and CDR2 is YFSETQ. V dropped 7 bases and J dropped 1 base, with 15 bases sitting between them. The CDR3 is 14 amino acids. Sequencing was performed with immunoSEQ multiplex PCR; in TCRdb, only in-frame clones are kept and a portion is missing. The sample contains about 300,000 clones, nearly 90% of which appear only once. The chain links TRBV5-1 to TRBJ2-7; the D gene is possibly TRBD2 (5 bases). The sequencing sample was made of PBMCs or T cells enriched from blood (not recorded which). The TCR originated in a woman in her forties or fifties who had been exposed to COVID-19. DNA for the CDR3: TGCGCCAGCTCGAACCCCAGCGGATCCTACGAGCAGTACTTC. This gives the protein CASSNPSGSYEQYF.